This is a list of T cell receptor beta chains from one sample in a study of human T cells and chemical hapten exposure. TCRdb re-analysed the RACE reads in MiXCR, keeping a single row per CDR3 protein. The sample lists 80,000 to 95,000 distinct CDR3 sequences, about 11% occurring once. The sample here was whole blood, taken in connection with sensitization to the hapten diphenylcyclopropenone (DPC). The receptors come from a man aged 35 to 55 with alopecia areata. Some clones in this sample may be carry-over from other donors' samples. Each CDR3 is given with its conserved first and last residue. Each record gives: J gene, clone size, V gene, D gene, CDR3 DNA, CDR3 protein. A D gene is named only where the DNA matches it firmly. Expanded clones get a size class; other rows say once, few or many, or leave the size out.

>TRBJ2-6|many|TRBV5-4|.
TGTGCCAGCAGCTTTGGGGGGCCTGGGGCCAACGTCCTGACTTTC
CASSFGGPGANVLTF
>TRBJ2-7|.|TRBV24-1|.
TGTGCCACCAGTGATACCGGCTGGGAGCAGTACTTC
CATSDTGWEQYF
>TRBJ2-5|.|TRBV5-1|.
TGCGCCAGCAGCTTCACCATGGAGGGGGAGACCCAGTACTTC
CASSFTMEGETQYF
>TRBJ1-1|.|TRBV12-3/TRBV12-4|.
TGTGCCAGCAGTCTACGACAGGTTAACACTGAAGCTTTCTTT
CASSLRQVNTEAFF
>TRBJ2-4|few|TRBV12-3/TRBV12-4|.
TGTGCCAGCAGTTTAGAAGTAATCAAAAACATTCAGTACTTC
CASSLEVIKNIQYF
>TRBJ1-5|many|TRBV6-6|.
TGTGCCAGCAGTTACGGGCAGGGGAATCAGCCCCAGCATTTT
CASSYGQGNQPQHF
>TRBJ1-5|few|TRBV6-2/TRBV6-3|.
TGTGCCAGCAGTTACAAAATGACAGGGCCCCAGCATTTT
CASSYKMTGPQHF
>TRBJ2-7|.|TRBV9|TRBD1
TGTGCCAGCAGCGTAGGCACAGGGGCAAACTACGAGCAGTACTTC
CASSVGTGANYEQYF
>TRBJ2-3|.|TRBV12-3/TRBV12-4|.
TGTGCCAGCAGTACCCGGGGGATTAGCACAGATACGCAGTATTTT
CASSTRGISTDTQYF
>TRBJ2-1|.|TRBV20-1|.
TGCAGTGCTCGAAAAGGGGATGAGCAGTTCTTC
CSARKGDEQFF
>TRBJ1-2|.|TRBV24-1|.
TGTGCCACCAGTGACCCGACAGGCGACTATGGCTACACCTTC
CATSDPTGDYGYTF
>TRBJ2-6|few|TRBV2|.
TGTGCCAGCATCGGGGGAACTGGGGCCAACGTCCTGACTTTC
CASIGGTGANVLTF
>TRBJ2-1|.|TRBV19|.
TGTGCCAGTCAAGGGACGCTTAGCTCCTACAATGAGCAGTTCTTC
CASQGTLSSYNEQFF
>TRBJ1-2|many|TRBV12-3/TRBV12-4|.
TGTGCCAGCAGTTTTGGGAACTATGGCTACACCTTC
CASSFGNYGYTF
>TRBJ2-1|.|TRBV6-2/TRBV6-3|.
TGTGCCAGCAGTCGGTGGGGGGCTAACAATGAGCAGTTCTTC
CASSRWGANNEQFF
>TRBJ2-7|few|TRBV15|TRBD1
TGTGCCACCAGCAGAGGGGGGACAGTCAGCTCCTACGAGCAGTACTTC
CATSRGGTVSSYEQYF
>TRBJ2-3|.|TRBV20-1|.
TGCAGTGCTAGAGGCTCAGGCATCACAGATACGCAGTATTTT
CSARGSGITDTQYF
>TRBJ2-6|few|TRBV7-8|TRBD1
TGTGCCAGCAGCTTTTGGACAGGGGGCTCGGGGGCCAACGTCCTGACTTTC
CASSFWTGGSGANVLTF
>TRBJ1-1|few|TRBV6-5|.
TGTGCCAGCAGTTACCGCGTGACTGGCTTGGGGACTGAAGCTTTCTTT
CASSYRVTGLGTEAFF
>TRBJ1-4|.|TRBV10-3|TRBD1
TGTGCCATCAGTGAGTCGACTCAAGGGGGCAGGGGAAAACTGTTTTTT
CAISESTQGGRGKLFF
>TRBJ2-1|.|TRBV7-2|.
TGTGCCAGCAGCCTGACAGTATACAATGAGCAGTTCTTC
CASSLTVYNEQFF